This TCR beta chain stems from a study of tumor-infiltrating lymphocytes in primary liver carcinoma (dated by TCRdb to about 2017). Broadly, across the study: Hepatocellular carcinoma (four) or combined HCC and intrahepatic cholangiocarcinoma (one) was present in the five patients, who were three men and two women aged 30 to 69 years. Repertoires from technical replicates were highly reproducible, with mean shared-clone rates around 0.89 and correlation coefficients above 0.95. The five patients had tumors of stage T1-T3 N0M0, with maximum diameters ranging from about 4.2 to 10 cm. Samples yielded roughly 3.65 to 7.13 million productive TCRbeta reads; read depth did not differ significantly between tissue types. Across five regions of each liver tumor, along with adjacent normal tissue and blood, the study brought together TCRbeta repertoire sequencing, expression microarrays and whole-exome sequencing. A total of 35 or so specimens from 5 patients underwent TCRbeta repertoire sequencing, comprising roughly 25 tumor regions, 5 adjacent noncancerous liver tissues and 5 peripheral blood samples. Points the paper makes about the study in general: Repertoire overlap was higher between tumor regions (mean about 35%) than tumor-adjacent (around 17%) or tumor-blood (roughly 14%) pairs, consistent with antigen-driven expansion. Only the TCR beta chain was sequenced, which likely underestimates true repertoire diversity because unpaired alpha chains were not captured. The top 250 clones made up a significantly larger repertoire fraction in tumors than in blood (p = 0.039). With just a few patients in the study, the authors point out that the findings should be validated in a larger study. Comparison of CD4+ and CD8+ T cell repertoires was precluded by the use of bulk unsorted samples.

Without any cell sorting, total RNA and DNA were co-extracted from approximately 20-30 mg of bulk tissue using the AllPrep DNA/RNA mini kit. Between late 2015 and early 2016, about five patients in China with histopathologically diagnosed primary liver carcinoma had their tumors surgically resected. At the time of sampling, the patients were treatment-naive and had chronic HBV infection. Each fresh piece of tumor and adjacent tissue was cut in two, with one half stored in RNAlater at -80 degrees C and the other half sent for histology. Concerning this clonotype itself: There is no known antigen for this receptor. A read error may produce the germline difference seen at one junction end.

A constant-region primer and ProtoScript II reverse transcriptase were used to reverse-transcribe TCRbeta-specific cDNA from around 530 ng total RNA. TCRbeta libraries were built with three nested multiplex PCR rounds, a slightly modified ARM-PCR procedure. Each of the first two PCR rounds ran for approximately 11 cycles using multiplex TRBV1-TRBV30 forward primers together with a Cbeta reverse primer. Sample barcodes and Illumina adapters were attached in a final 25-cycle PCR using Deep VentR polymerase. Before sequencing, amplicons of 200-500 bp were gel-purified using a QIAquick gel extraction kit. The TCRbeta amplicons were sequenced with 250-bp paired-end reads on an Illumina HiSeq 2500. The authors processed their data as follows. Trimmomatic v0.33 was used to quality-trim the reads, and FLASH v1.2.11 was used to merge paired reads so that full CDR3 sequences could be recovered. V, D and J germline segments were assigned to the rearranged TCRbeta sequences by MiGEC v1.2.1b. Clonotype statistics, along with Shannon-Wiener diversity indices, were calculated using VDJtools v1.0.0. To cut down on sampling bias, every analysis after diversity analysis relied on just the 250 most abundant clonotypes from each sample. TCRdb reprocessed the public reads (quality trimming at Q25 with fastp, clone calling with MiXCR) and kept in-frame beta chains. Each entry is one CDR3 protein sequence, shown with its most common DNA and genes. None of the V and J calls come from the authors' own analysis; TCRdb made them. The sample table records tens of thousands of distinct CDR3 sequences; 75% of these occur just once. Jointly, the top ten make up about 38% of the sample.

The CDR3, cysteine through phenylalanine, is 15 amino acids long. The kept DNA is CDR3 alone, 45 bases in frame from the first base. From a lookup of the germline V gene, CDR1 and CDR2 are SQVTM and ANQGSEA. Rearrangement joined TRBV29-1 to TRBJ2-1, with TRBD2 perhaps the D gene, on 6 matching bases. The receptor comes from a woman under 40 with primary liver carcinoma and hepatitis B virus infection. Sequenced: tumor-adjacent normal liver tissue. The DNA sequence is given as TGCAGCGTTGACGGTTTAGCGGAAGGGTACAATGGGCAGTTCTTC. Its amino acids are CSVDGLAEGYNGQFF.